Listed below are T cell receptor beta chains from one sample, sequenced in a study of blood T cell repertoires in COVID-19. The protocol was immunoSEQ multiplex PCR, while the TCRdb copy is restricted to in-frame clones and leaves out a portion. This sample has 100,000 to 120,000 clones, with 90% found just once. Material: peripheral blood. The receptors come from a woman between 50 and 59 years old with acute or convalescent COVID-19. Each CDR3 is given with its conserved first and last residue. The order of the fields is CDR3 length, clone size, D gene, J gene, V gene, CDR3 protein, CDR3 DNA. The D gene is left open where the match is weak. Not all rows give a size; the values are once, few, many and, for expanded clones, a class.

15 NA TRBD1 TRBJ1-4 TRBV4-1 CASSQEPQGGEKLFF TGCGCCAGCAGCCAAGAACCCCAGGGGGGTGAAAAACTGTTTTTT
16 NA NA TRBJ1-3 TRBV3-1/TRBV3-2 CASSQMGLRFGNTIYF TGTGCCAGCAGCCAGATGGGCCTACGCTTCGGAAACACCATATATTTT
15 NA NA TRBJ2-1 TRBV4-2 CASSHQTEGGNEQFF TGTGCCAGCAGCCACCAAACCGAAGGGGGCAATGAGCAGTTCTTC
15 NA TRBD1 TRBJ1-1 TRBV4-1 CASSQAYRGRSEAFF TGCGCCAGCAGCCAGGCCTACAGGGGTCGGTCTGAAGCTTTCTTT
11 NA NA TRBJ2-5 TRBV6-6 CASSPGETQYF TGTGCCAGCAGTCCGGGGGAGACCCAGTACTTC
15 NA TRBD1 TRBJ1-4 TRBV5-6 CASSLGQGFHEKLFF TGTGCCAGCAGCTTGGGACAGGGATTCCATGAAAAACTGTTTTTT
13 once NA TRBJ1-3 TRBV30 CAWGGLSGNTIYF TGTGCCTGGGGAGGACTCTCTGGAAACACCATATATTTT
14 NA NA TRBJ1-2 TRBV7-8 CASSSTRLGYGYTF TGTGCCAGCAGCTCGACGAGGCTGGGCTATGGCTACACCTTC
16 NA TRBD1 TRBJ2-1 TRBV29-1 CSVEWGDRAYYNEQFF TGCAGCGTTGAGTGGGGGGACAGGGCATACTACAATGAGCAGTTCTTC
15 NA TRBD2 TRBJ2-3 TRBV10-1 CASSDSGGRTDTQYF TGCGCCAGCAGTGATTCGGGGGGGCGAACAGATACGCAGTATTTT
14 NA TRBD1 TRBJ1-1 TRBV5-4 CASRRDSLNTEAFF TGTGCCAGCAGACGGGACAGCCTGAACACTGAAGCTTTCTTT
15 NA NA TRBJ1-5 TRBV6-5 CASRVRGGETEPQHF TGTGCCAGCAGGGTGAGGGGGGGAGAAACGGAGCCCCAGCATTTT
12 NA NA TRBJ1-5 TRBV12-3/TRBV12-4 CASTPINRPQHF TGTGCCAGCACCCCTATTAATCGGCCCCAGCATTTT
14 NA NA TRBJ1-6 TRBV10-2 CASRARDGYSPLHF TGCGCCAGCAGGGCGCGGGACGGGTATTCACCCCTCCACTTT
12 NA NA TRBJ1-5 TRBV19 CASTGGPQRQHF TGTGCCAGTACCGGGGGACCGCAGCGCCAGCATTTT
15 NA TRBD1 TRBJ1-1 TRBV18 CASSLRQGSDTEAFF TGTGCCAGCTCACTTCGACAGGGATCAGACACTGAAGCTTTCTTT
15 NA NA TRBJ1-2 TRBV11-3 CASSLDSGGLDGYTF TGTGCCAGCAGCTTAGATAGCGGGGGGCTAGATGGCTACACCTTC
12 NA TRBD1 TRBJ2-1 TRBV7-2 CASSLDRDRQFF TGTGCCAGCAGCTTGGACAGGGACCGGCAGTTCTTC
13 NA NA TRBJ2-5 TRBV11-2 CASSRDSQRTQYF TGTGCCAGCAGCCGGGACTCCCAGAGAACCCAGTACTTC